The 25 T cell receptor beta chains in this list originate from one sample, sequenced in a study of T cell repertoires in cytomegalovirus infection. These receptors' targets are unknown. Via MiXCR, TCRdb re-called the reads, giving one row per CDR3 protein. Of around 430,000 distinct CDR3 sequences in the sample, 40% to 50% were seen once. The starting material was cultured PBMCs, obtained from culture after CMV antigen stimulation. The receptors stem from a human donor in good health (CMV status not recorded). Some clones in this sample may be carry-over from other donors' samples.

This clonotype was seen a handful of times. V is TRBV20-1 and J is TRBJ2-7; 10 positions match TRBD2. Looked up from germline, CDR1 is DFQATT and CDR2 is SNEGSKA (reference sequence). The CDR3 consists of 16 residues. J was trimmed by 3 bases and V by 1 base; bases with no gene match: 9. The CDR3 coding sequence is TGCAGTGCTAGAGCCGCTCTAGCGGGGGTCCTCTACGAGCAGTACTTC. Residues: CSARAALAGVLYEQYF.

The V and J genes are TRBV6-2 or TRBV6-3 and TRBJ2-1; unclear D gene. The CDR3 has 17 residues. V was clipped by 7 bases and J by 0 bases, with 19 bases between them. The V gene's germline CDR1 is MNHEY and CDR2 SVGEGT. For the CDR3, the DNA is TGTGCCAGCACCCCTTACCACCTGACCTTCTCCTACAATGAGCAGTTCTTC. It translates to CASTPYHLTFSYNEQFF.

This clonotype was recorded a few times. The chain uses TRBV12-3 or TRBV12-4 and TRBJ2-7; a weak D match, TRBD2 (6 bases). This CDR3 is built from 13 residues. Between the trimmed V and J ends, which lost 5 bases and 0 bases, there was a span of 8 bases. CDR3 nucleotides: TGTGCCAGCAGTCCGGGGGTCTCCTACGAGCAGTACTTC. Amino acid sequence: CASSPGVSYEQYF.

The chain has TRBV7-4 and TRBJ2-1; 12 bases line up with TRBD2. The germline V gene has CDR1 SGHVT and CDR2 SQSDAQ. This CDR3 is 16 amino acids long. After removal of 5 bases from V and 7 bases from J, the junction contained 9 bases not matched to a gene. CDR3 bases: TGTGCCAGCAGCCCCCGACTAGCGGGAGTAGGGAATGAGCAGTTCTTC. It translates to CASSPRLAGVGNEQFF.

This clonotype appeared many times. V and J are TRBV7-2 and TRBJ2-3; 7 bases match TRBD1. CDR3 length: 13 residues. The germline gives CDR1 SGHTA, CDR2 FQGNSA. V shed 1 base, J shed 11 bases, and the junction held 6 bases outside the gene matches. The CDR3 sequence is CASSLGLQGKQYF. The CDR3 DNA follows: TGTGCCAGCAGCTTAGGGCTACAGGGGAAGCAGTATTTT. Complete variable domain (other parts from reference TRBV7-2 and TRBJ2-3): GAGVSQSPSNKVTEKGKDVELRCDPISGHTALYWYRQSLGQGLEFLIYFQGNSAPDKSGLPSDRFSAERTGGSVSTLTIQRTQQEDSAVYLCASSLGLQGKQYFGPGTRLTVL.

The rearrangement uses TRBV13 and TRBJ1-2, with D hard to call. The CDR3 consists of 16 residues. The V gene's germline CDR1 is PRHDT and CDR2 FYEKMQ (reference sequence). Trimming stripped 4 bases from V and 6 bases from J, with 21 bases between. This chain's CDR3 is CASSSTASLIGDGYTF. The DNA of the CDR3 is TGTGCCAGCAGCTCCACGGCCTCCTTAATTGGGGATGGCTACACCTTC.

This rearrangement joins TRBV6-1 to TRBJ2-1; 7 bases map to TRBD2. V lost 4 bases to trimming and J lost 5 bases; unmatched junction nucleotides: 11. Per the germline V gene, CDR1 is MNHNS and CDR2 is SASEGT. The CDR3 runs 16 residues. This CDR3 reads CASSGGWSGVDNEQFF. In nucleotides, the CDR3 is TGTGCCAGCAGTGGGGGTTGGAGCGGGGTAGACAATGAGCAGTTCTTC.

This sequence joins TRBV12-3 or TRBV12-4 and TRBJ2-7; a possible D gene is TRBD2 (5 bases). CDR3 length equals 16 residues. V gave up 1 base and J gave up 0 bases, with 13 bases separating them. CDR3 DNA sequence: TGTGCCAGCAGTTTAGGCTCAAGCGGCAACTCCTACGAGCAGTACTTC. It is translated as CASSLGSSGNSYEQYF.

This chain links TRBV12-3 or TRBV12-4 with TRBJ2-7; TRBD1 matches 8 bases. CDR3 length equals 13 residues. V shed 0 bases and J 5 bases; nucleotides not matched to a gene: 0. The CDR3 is CASSLADRDEQYF. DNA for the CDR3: TGTGCCAGCAGTTTAGCGGACAGGGACGAGCAGTACTTC.

In nucleotides, the CDR3 is TGTGCCAGCAATCCGTCGGGGGTCCCGGGGGAGCAGTACTTC. This translates into CASNPSGVPGEQYF. This chain connects TRBV7-6 to TRBJ2-7, with D possibly being TRBD2 (6 bases). V gave up 7 bases and J gave up 7 bases, with 20 bases separating them. The CDR3 contains 14 residues. Germline CDR1 reads SGHVS; CDR2 reads FNYEAQ.

In DNA, the CDR3 is TGTGCCAGCAGCTTGGGGGGGTGGGACGAGCAGTACTTC. Translation: CASSLGGWDEQYF. The rearrangement joins TRBV7-8 to TRBJ2-7; TRBD2 matches 7 bases. This CDR3 region has 13 residues. With 3 bases clipped from V and 5 bases from J, the junction kept 4 bases outside the gene matches. Germline-derived CDR1 and CDR2 are SGHVS and FQNEAQ. The whole variable domain, filled in from reference TRBV7-8 and TRBJ2-7, reads GAGVSQSPRYKVAKRGQDVALRCDPISGHVSLFWYQQALGQGPEFLTYFQNEAQLDKSGLPSDRFFAERPEGSVSTLKIQRTQQEDSAVYLCASSLGGWDEQYFGPGTRLTVT.

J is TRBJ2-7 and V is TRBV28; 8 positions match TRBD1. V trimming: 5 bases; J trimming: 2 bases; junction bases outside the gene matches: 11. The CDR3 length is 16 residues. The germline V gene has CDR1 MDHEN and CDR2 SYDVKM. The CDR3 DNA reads TGTGCCAGCAGTCCCCTTTCCGGACAGGGCCCCTACGAGCAGTACTTC. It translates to CASSPLSGQGPYEQYF. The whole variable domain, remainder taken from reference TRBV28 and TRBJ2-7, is DVKVTQSSRYLVKRTGEKVFLECVQDMDHENMFWYRQDPGLGLRLIYFSYDVKMKEKGDIPEGYSVSREKKERFSLILESASTNQTSMYLCASSPLSGQGPYEQYFGPGTRLTVT.

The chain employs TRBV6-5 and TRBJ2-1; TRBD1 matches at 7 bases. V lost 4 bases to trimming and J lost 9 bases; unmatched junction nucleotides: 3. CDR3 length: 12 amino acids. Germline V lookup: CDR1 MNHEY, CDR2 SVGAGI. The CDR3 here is CASSLTGSEQFF. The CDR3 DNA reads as TGTGCCAGCAGTTTGACAGGGAGTGAGCAGTTCTTC.

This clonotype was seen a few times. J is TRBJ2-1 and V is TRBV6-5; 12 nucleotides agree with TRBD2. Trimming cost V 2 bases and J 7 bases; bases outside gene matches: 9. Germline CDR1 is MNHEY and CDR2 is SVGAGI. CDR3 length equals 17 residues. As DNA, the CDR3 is TGTGCCAGCAGTTACCTTCCTGGGACTAGCGGGCCTAATGAGCAGTTCTTC. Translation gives CASSYLPGTSGPNEQFF.

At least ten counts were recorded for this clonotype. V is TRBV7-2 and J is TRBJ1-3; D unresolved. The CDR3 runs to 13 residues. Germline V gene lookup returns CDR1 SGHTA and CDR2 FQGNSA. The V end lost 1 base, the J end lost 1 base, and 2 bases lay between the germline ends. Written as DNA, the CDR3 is TGTGCCAGCAGCTTAGAGTCTGGAAACACCATATATTTT. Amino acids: CASSLESGNTIYF.

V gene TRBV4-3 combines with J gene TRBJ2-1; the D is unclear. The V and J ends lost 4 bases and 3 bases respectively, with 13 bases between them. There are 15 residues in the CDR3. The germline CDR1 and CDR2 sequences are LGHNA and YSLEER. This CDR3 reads CASSPYPPNYNEQFF. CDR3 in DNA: TGCGCCAGCAGCCCCTACCCCCCAAACTACAATGAGCAGTTCTTC.

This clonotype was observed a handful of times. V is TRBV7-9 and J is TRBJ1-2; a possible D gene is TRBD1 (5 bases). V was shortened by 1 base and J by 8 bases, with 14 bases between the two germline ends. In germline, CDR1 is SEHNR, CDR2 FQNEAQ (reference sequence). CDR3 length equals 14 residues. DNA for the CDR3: TGTGCCAGCAGCTTAGAGGCAGGGCTTCGGGGCTACACCTTC. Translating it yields CASSLEAGLRGYTF.

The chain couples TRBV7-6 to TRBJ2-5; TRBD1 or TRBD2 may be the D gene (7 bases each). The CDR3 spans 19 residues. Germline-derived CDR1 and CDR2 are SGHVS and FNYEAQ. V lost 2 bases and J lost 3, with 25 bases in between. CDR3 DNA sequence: TGTGCCAGCAGCTTATTGGGACAGTCCATAGGGGGGGCCAAAGAGACCCAGTACTTC. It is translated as CASSLLGQSIGGAKETQYF. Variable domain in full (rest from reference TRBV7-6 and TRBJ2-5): GAGVSQSPRYKVTKRGQDVALRCDPISGHVSLYWYRQALGQGPEFLTYFNYEAQQDKSGLPNDRFSAERPEGSISTLTIQRTEQRDSAMYRCASSLLGQSIGGAKETQYFGPGTRLLVL.

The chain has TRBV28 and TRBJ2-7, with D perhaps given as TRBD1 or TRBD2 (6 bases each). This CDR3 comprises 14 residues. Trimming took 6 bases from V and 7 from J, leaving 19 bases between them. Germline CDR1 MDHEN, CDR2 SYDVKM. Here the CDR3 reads CASRGGGPVEEQYF. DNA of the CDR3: TGTGCCAGCAGGGGTGGGGGGCCGGTTGAAGAGCAGTACTTC.

The CDR3 protein is CASSLIAAQETQYF. DNA of the CDR3: TGTGCCAGCAGTCTTATAGCGGCCCAAGAGACCCAGTACTTC. The gene calls are TRBV6-5 and TRBJ2-5; D perhaps matches TRBD2 (6 bases). Germline loops: CDR1 MNHEY, CDR2 SVGAGI. This CDR3 contains 14 residues. The V end lost 5 bases, the J end lost 1 base, and 11 bases lay between the germline ends.

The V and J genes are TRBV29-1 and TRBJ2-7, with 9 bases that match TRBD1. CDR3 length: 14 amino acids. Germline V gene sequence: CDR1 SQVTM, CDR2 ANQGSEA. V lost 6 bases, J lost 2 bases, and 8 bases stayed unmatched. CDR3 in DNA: TGCAGCGTCCTCCCTGGGACAGGGCCCTACGAGCAGTACTTC. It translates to CSVLPGTGPYEQYF.

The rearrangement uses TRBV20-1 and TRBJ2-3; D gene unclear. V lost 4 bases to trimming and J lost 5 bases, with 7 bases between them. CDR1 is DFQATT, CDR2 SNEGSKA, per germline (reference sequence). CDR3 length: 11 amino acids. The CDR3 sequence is CSAKFVDTQYF. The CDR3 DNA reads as TGCAGTGCTAAGTTTGTAGATACGCAGTATTTT.

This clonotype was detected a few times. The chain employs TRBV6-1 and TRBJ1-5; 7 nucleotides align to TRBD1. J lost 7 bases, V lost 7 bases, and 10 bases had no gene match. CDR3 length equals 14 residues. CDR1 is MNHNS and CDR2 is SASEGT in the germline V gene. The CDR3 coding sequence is TGTGCCAGCACCATACAGGGGAACAGCCAGCCCCAGCATTTT. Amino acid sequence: CASTIQGNSQPQHF.

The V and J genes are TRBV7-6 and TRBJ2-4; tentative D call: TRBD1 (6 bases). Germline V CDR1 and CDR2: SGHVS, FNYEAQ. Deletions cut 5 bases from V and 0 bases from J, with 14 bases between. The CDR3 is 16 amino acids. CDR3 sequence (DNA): TGTGCCAGCAGCGTTAATGGACAGCTAGCCAAAAACATTCAGTACTTC. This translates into CASSVNGQLAKNIQYF. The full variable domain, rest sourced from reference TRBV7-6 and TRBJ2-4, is GAGVSQSPRYKVTKRGQDVALRCDPISGHVSLYWYRQALGQGPEFLTYFNYEAQQDKSGLPNDRFSAERPEGSISTLTIQRTEQRDSAMYRCASSVNGQLAKNIQYFGAGTRLSVL.

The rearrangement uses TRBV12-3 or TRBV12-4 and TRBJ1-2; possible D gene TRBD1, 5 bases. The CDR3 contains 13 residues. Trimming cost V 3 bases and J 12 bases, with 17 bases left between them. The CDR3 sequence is CASSFTIAGANTF. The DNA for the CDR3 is TGTGCCAGCAGTTTTACTATAGCTGGGGCGAACACCTTC.